These T cell receptor beta chains were read from a single sample in a study of blood T cell repertoires in COVID-19. Method: immunoSEQ multiplex PCR; TCRdb's copy keeps in-frame clones and lacks some. Among hundreds of thousands of clones listed, approximately 90% were seen once. The sequenced material came from peripheral blood. These receptors came from a woman aged 45 to 65 with active or convalescent COVID-19. The CDR3 runs from the conserved cysteine through the conserved F or W. Each record gives: CDR3 length, D gene, V gene, clone size, J gene, CDR3 DNA, CDR3 protein. D genes are given only for firm matches. Not every row has a clone size; where given, it reads once, few, many or a size class.

14,NA,TRBV5-1,NA,TRBJ1-2,TGCGCCAGCAGCTTATCGACGGGGAACTATGGCTACACCTTC,CASSLSTGNYGYTF
15,TRBD1,TRBV5-6,NA,TRBJ2-2,TGTGCCAGCAGCTTGGTGACAGGGGGCATCGGGGAGCTGTTTTTT,CASSLVTGGIGELFF
16,NA,TRBV2,once,TRBJ2-7,TGTGCCAGCTCCTCCTCCCCCCCGAGACAGGCCGTTAAGCAGTACTTC,CASSSSPPRQAVKQYF
15,TRBD1,TRBV11-2,NA,TRBJ1-1,TGTGCCAGCAGCCAACGACAGGGGGCGAACACTGAAGCTTTCTTT,CASSQRQGANTEAFF
16,NA,TRBV30,NA,TRBJ1-6,TGTGCCTGGACCCTAGGGCGGGGGCGAGGTAATTCACCCCTCCACTTT,CAWTLGRGRGNSPLHF
16,NA,TRBV28,once,TRBJ1-4,TGTGCCAGCAGTTTAAATGGGGCAGGAAGTAATGAAAAACTGTTTTTT,CASSLNGAGSNEKLFF
14,NA,TRBV7-9,NA,TRBJ1-1,TGTGCCAGCATGCGGGATCAAGTAAACACTGAAGCTTTCTTT,CASMRDQVNTEAFF
16,TRBD1,TRBV5-1,NA,TRBJ1-2,TGCGCCAGCAGCTCGGGACAGGGAGCTTCAAACTATGGCTACACCTTC,CASSSGQGASNYGYTF
16,TRBD1,TRBV10-3,NA,TRBJ1-6,TGTGCCATCAGTGAGTCGATGGGACAGGGTCATTCACCCCTCCACTTT,CAISESMGQGHSPLHF
14,NA,TRBV9,NA,TRBJ2-3,TGTGCCAGCAGCGTAGAGGGGGGGCAGAATACGCAGTATTTT,CASSVEGGQNTQYF
15,NA,TRBV27,NA,TRBJ2-5,TGTGCCAGCAGTTTCAAGAGGGTCTTAGGAGAGACCCAGTACTTC,CASSFKRVLGETQYF
18,NA,TRBV25-1,few,TRBJ1-6,TGTGCCAGCAGTGAAGCACGGACTAAAGGCTCCTATAATTCACCCCTCCACTTT,CASSEARTKGSYNSPLHF
16,TRBD1,TRBV2,NA,TRBJ1-1,TGTGCCAGCAGGGAACAGGGGGCAGGGGTGAACACTGAAGCTTTCTTT,CASREQGAGVNTEAFF
11,NA,TRBV30,few,TRBJ1-1,TGTGCCTGGAGTACGGGTGTTGAAGCTTTCTTT,CAWSTGVEAFF
13,TRBD1,TRBV30,NA,TRBJ1-1,TGTGCCTGGAAGGACAGGGCGTACACTGAAGCTTTCTTT,CAWKDRAYTEAFF
15,TRBD1,TRBV7-9,NA,TRBJ2-7,TGTGCCAGCAGCTCAGGACAGGTTGGGTCCTACGAGCAGTACTTC,CASSSGQVGSYEQYF
12,NA,TRBV19,NA,TRBJ1-5,TGTGCCAGTAGCCAGGGAGGACAGCCCCAGCATTTT,CASSQGGQPQHF
15,TRBD1,TRBV3-1/TRBV3-2,NA,TRBJ1-4,TGTGCCAGCAGCCTAAGAGACAGGGTAAACGAAAAACTGTTTTTT,CASSLRDRVNEKLFF
15,TRBD2,TRBV6-5,few,TRBJ2-3,TGTGCCAGCACCCTCCGGACTAGCGGGAGTGATACGCAGTATTTT,CASTLRTSGSDTQYF
19,NA,TRBV7-8,NA,TRBJ2-1,TGTGCCAGCAGCGGACGACTACACGACTCATTAAGCTCCTACAATGAGCAGTTCTTC,CASSGRLHDSLSSYNEQFF
15,NA,TRBV4-1,NA,TRBJ2-5,TGCGCCAGCAGCCAAGCGGGACTCCCCAGAGAGACCCAGTACTTC,CASSQAGLPRETQYF
17,TRBD2,TRBV7-9,NA,TRBJ2-1,TGTGCCAGCAGCGCGGGCCCCGGGACTAGCGGATACAATGAGCAGTTCTTC,CASSAGPGTSGYNEQFF
15,NA,TRBV27,NA,TRBJ2-7,TGTGCCAGCAAGTCTCCCGGGACTTCTAAATACGAGCAGTACTTC,CASKSPGTSKYEQYF
15,TRBD1,TRBV4-1,once,TRBJ1-1,TGCGCCAGCAGCCAGCCGGGACAGGTGAACACTGAAGCTTTCTTT,CASSQPGQVNTEAFF
13,TRBD2,TRBV29-1,once,TRBJ2-5,TGCAGCGTTGAGCGGGAGGGCCTGAAGACCCAGTACTTC,CSVEREGLKTQYF
17,TRBD2,TRBV27,NA,TRBJ2-1,TGTGCCAGCAGTTTACCCCCTAGCGGGAGCTCCTACAATGAGCAGTTCTTC,CASSLPPSGSSYNEQFF
16,TRBD2,TRBV14,NA,TRBJ2-2,TGTGCCAGCAGCCAAGACGGCGGGAGCAACACCGGGGAGCTGTTTTTT,CASSQDGGSNTGELFF
19,NA,TRBV12-1,NA,TRBJ1-5,TGTGCCAGCAGCTTTGTTCGGCAGGGACAAAACTATAGCAATCAGCCCCAGCATTTT,CASSFVRQGQNYSNQPQHF
16,NA,TRBV6-5,NA,TRBJ1-5,TGTGCCAGCAGTTACCTCGGACAACTCGGAGATCAGCCCCAGCATTTT,CASSYLGQLGDQPQHF
17,TRBD1,TRBV7-3,NA,TRBJ1-1,TGTGCCAGCAGCTTATGGGGTTCGTTACAGGGGGCCACTGAAGCTTTCTTT,CASSLWGSLQGATEAFF
14,NA,TRBV9,NA,TRBJ2-1,TGTGCCAGCAGCGTAGAGGACTACTTCGTTGAGCAGTTCTTC,CASSVEDYFVEQFF
13,TRBD1,TRBV2,once,TRBJ1-2,TGTGCCAGCAGAACCGGGACAGGCTATGGCTACACCTTC,CASRTGTGYGYTF
14,TRBD2,TRBV5-1,NA,TRBJ2-7,TGCGCCAGCAGCTTGGTAGCGGGAGTTGACGAGCAGTACTTC,CASSLVAGVDEQYF
13,NA,TRBV7-3,NA,TRBJ1-1,TGTGCCAGCAGCTTAGAAGCGAACACTGAAGCTTTCTTT,CASSLEANTEAFF
20,TRBD2,TRBV4-3,NA,TRBJ2-3,TGCGCCAGCAGCCAAGCGGGACTAGCGGGAGAATGGCGAAGCACAGATACGCAGTATTTT,CASSQAGLAGEWRSTDTQYF
14,TRBD2,TRBV10-2,NA,TRBJ2-1,TGCGCCAGCAGTGACGGACTAGCTGGCGGTGAGCAGTTCTTC,CASSDGLAGGEQFF
15,NA,TRBV4-1,NA,TRBJ1-2,TGCGCCAGCAGCCAAAGCTCTACTGACTCCTATGGCTACACCTTC,CASSQSSTDSYGYTF
14,TRBD2,TRBV7-9,NA,TRBJ2-1,TGTGCCAGCAGCTTAAGGTTAGCGGGAGATGAGCAGTTCTTC,CASSLRLAGDEQFF
17,TRBD1,TRBV7-3,NA,TRBJ1-1,TGTGCCAGCAGCTCGCGGGACAGGGAGACCACGAACACTGAAGCTTTCTTT,CASSSRDRETTNTEAFF
15,NA,TRBV6-5,once,TRBJ1-2,TGTGCCAGCAGTTACTCTAGGGCAGGGCACTATGGCTACACCTTC,CASSYSRAGHYGYTF
12,NA,TRBV29-1,NA,TRBJ1-2,TGCAGCGTTGAGGAGGGGTTCGGAGGCTACACCTTC,CSVEEGFGGYTF
14,TRBD2,TRBV14,NA,TRBJ2-5,TGTGCCAGCAGCCAAGAGGTGACTAGCGGGGGCCTTCACTTC,CASSQEVTSGGLHF
13,NA,TRBV6-5,NA,TRBJ1-2,TGTGCCAGCAGCCGTACAGGGTCCCATGGCTACACCTTC,CASSRTGSHGYTF
18,NA,TRBV4-1,NA,TRBJ1-3,TGCGCCAGCAGCCAAGGACCCCCGACGTTAGGGGGAGGAAACACCATATATTTT,CASSQGPPTLGGGNTIYF
15,TRBD1,TRBV11-3,once,TRBJ2-7,TGTGCCAGCAGCGCGGCGGGACAGGGACCCTACGAGCAGTACTTC,CASSAAGQGPYEQYF